A single sample gave rise to the 25 T cell receptor beta chains below, sequenced in a study of cytomegalovirus exposure and HLA in healthy donors. The PCR had 60 Vbeta and 13 Jbeta primers. Profiled with immunoSEQ multiplex PCR; TCRdb holds only in-frame clones, not every one. This sample has just under 250,000 clones; roughly 80% occur once, and the top ten carry more than 5%. The sequencing sample was made of PBMCs. The receptors here all came from a woman between 40 and 55 years old in good health and CMV-seropositive.

The J gene is TRBJ2-3, the V gene TRBV4-2; possible D gene TRBD2, 6 bases. This CDR3 contains 16 residues. V lost 4 bases and J lost 2, with 16 bases in between. Per the germline V gene, CDR1 is LGHNA and CDR2 is YNFKEQ. Here the CDR3 reads CASSLVGGDLTDTQYF. CDR3 DNA sequence: TGTGCCAGCAGCCTCGTAGGCGGGGACCTCACAGATACGCAGTATTTT.

CDR3 nucleotides: TGTGCCAGCAGCAAGACTAGCGGGGAAGAGACCCAGTACTTC. It translates to CASSKTSGEETQYF. The chain uses TRBV7-2 and TRBJ2-5, with 11 positions matching TRBD2. The CDR3 contains 14 residues. The germline CDR1 and CDR2 sequences are SGHTA and FQGNSA. After removal of 5 bases from V and 3 bases from J, the junction contained 2 bases not matched to a gene.

J is TRBJ2-5 and V is TRBV6-5; TRBD1 is a possible D gene (5 bases). Germline V gene data show CDR1 as MNHEY and CDR2 as SVGAGI. V was trimmed by 7 bases and J by 1 base, leaving 16 bases between them. This CDR3 contains 15 residues. CDR3 in amino acids: CASTPQWGRQETQYF. CDR3 DNA sequence: TGTGCCAGCACTCCTCAGTGGGGCCGCCAAGAGACCCAGTACTTC.

The chain links TRBV12-2 to TRBJ1-2; the DNA was not used to check the table's D call, TRBD1. TRBV12-2 is shown as a pseudogene. The length of the CDR3 is 15 residues. CDR3 bases: TGTGCAAGTCGCAGCCCAGGGTTAACTAACTATGGCTACACCTTC. This encodes CASRSPGLTNYGYTF.

The V call is TRBV5-8, the J call TRBJ2-5; D is possibly TRBD2 (7 bases). V lost 7 bases, J lost 4 bases, and 20 bases lay in between. This CDR3 spans 15 amino acids. Germline loops: CDR1 SGHTS, CDR2 YDEGEE. The CDR3 nucleotides read TGTGCCAGCGGGGGCATGGGGGGGGCCCGAGAGACCCAGTACTTC. This gives the protein CASGGMGGARETQYF.

This chain joins TRBV5-4 and TRBJ2-7; D is possibly TRBD2 (5 bases). Germline V lookup: CDR1 SGHNT, CDR2 YYREEE (reference sequence). CDR3 length equals 15 residues. Trimming shortened V by 0 bases and J by 6 bases, and 16 bases separated the two germline ends. The CDR3 protein is CASSLGGRGEGEQYF. CDR3 nucleotides: TGTGCCAGCAGCTTGGGAGGTCGGGGAGAGGGCGAGCAGTACTTC.

About this clone: One end of the junction is discordant with germline, which a read error may explain. CDR3 protein: CSSSPGSLGTGQYF. The CDR3 bases are TGTTCCAGCTCACCCGGCTCACTGGGAACAGGGCAGTACTTC. The chain joins TRBV18 to TRBJ2-7; D may be TRBD1 (5 bases). The CDR3 spans 14 residues. The germline gives CDR1 KGHSH, CDR2 LQKENI.

About this clone: A far larger clone is one base from this, pointing to a likely read error. This chain connects TRBV4-2 to TRBJ1-1, with D possibly being TRBD1 (5 bases). The germline gives CDR1 LGHNA, CDR2 YNFKEQ. V lost 3 bases to trimming and J lost 3 bases, with 14 bases between them. The CDR3 length is 15 residues. The CDR3 DNA follows: TGTGCCAGCAGCCACGCGGACACTTTCGACACTGAAGCTTTCTTT. This translates into CASSHADTFDTEAFF.

This clone was detected a few times. The gene calls are TRBV19 and TRBJ1-1; a possible D gene is TRBD1 (5 bases). Deletions cut 6 bases from V and 6 bases from J, with 14 bases between. This CDR3 spans 13 amino acids. Per the germline V gene, CDR1 is LNHDA and CDR2 is SQIVND (reference sequence). Written as DNA, the CDR3 is TGTGCCAGTAGCCTGCGGGGGTATGCTGAAGCTTTCTTT. This codes for CASSLRGYAEAFF.

The V gene is TRBV18, the J gene TRBJ1-5, with 11 positions matching TRBD1. This CDR3 comprises 15 residues. Germline loops: CDR1 KGHSH, CDR2 LQKENI. Trimming took 5 bases from V and 5 from J; bases not matched to a gene: 5. CDR3: CASSIRTGGDQPQHF. The CDR3 DNA is TGTGCCAGCTCAATTAGGACAGGGGGCGATCAGCCCCAGCATTTT.

This rearrangement joins TRBV4-3 to TRBJ2-7, with a weak D call TRBD1 (6 bases). Trimming took 0 bases from V and 4 from J, leaving 19 bases between them. Germline CDR1 LGHNA, CDR2 YSLEER. The CDR3 spans 17 residues. The CDR3 spells CASSQDLTGSEGYEQYF. CDR3 in DNA: TGCGCCAGCAGCCAAGATCTTACAGGGTCCGAGGGTTACGAGCAGTACTTC.

This clone was picked up a small number of times. This sequence joins TRBV10-3 and TRBJ1-1; D is undetermined. CDR3 length: 12 residues. Per germline, CDR1 ENHRY and CDR2 SYGVKD. V was pared by 10 bases and J by 1 base, with 10 bases between. The CDR3 DNA is TGTGCCACCCACAGTCAGAACACTGAAGCTTTCTTT. Protein sequence: CATHSQNTEAFF.

J is TRBJ2-1 and V is TRBV7-2; 14 bases fit TRBD2. V lost 3 bases to trimming and J lost 9 bases; unmatched junction nucleotides: 4. The CDR3 is made up of 15 amino acids. The germline gives CDR1 SGHTA, CDR2 FQGNSA. DNA for the CDR3: TGTGCCAGCAGCTTGGGACTAGCGGGGGTAGGTGAGCAGTTCTTC. Translating it yields CASSLGLAGVGEQFF.

V usage is TRBV2 and J usage is TRBJ2-5, with D hard to call. The J call is uncertain, as TRBJ2-7 better fits the DNA end. This CDR3 spans 13 amino acids. Germline V gene data show CDR1 as SNHLY and CDR2 as FYNNEI. The CDR3: CASSEVSNYEQYF. The CDR3 DNA reads TGTGCCAGCAGTGAGGTTTCAAATTACGAGCAGTACTTC.

The chain has TRBV28 and TRBJ2-7, with 16 bases aligning to TRBD2. V gave up 3 bases and J gave up 0 bases; unmatched junction bases: 5. This CDR3 is built from 18 residues. CDR1 and CDR2 from the germline V gene are MDHEN and SYDVKM. CDR3 loop: CASSFLGLAGGSSYEQYF. The CDR3 nucleotides are TGTGCCAGCAGTTTTTTGGGACTAGCGGGGGGGAGCTCCTACGAGCAGTACTTC.

The chain combines TRBV11-3 with TRBJ2-2, with TRBD1 matching 9 bases. CDR1 is SGHNT, CDR2 YENEEA, per germline. J gave up 3 bases and V 3 bases, and 2 bases lay outside the gene matches. The CDR3 consists of 15 residues. CDR3: CASSLGQGDTGELFF. In nucleotides, the CDR3 is TGTGCCAGCAGCTTGGGACAGGGAGACACCGGGGAGCTGTTTTTT.

J is TRBJ2-7 and V is TRBV5-4; TRBD2 aligns across 8 bases. The CDR3 loop spans 15 amino acids. The trim removed 0 bases at V and 4 bases at J, leaving 6 bases unmatched. Germline V lookup: CDR1 SGHNT, CDR2 YYREEE (reference sequence). Here the CDR3 DNA reads TGTGCCAGCAGCTTGGAGTTAGCGGGGAATTACGAGCAGTACTTC. It codes for CASSLELAGNYEQYF.

The chain carries TRBV7-9 and TRBJ1-2; D call uncertain. The germline gives CDR1 SEHNR, CDR2 FQNEAQ (reference sequence). V was shortened by 4 bases and J by 7 bases, with 10 bases between the two germline ends. The CDR3 length is 12 residues. The CDR3 reads CASSSPVFGYTF. The CDR3 DNA reads TGTGCCAGCAGCTCACCGGTTTTTGGCTACACCTTC.

This rearrangement joins TRBV5-4 to TRBJ2-1, with D perhaps TRBD1 (6 bases). V was trimmed by 3 bases and J by 16 bases, leaving 17 bases between them. This CDR3 has 12 residues. Germline CDR1 and CDR2: SGHNT and YYREEE (reference sequence). The CDR3 loop is CASSSPTGNLFF. In DNA, the CDR3 is TGTGCCAGCAGCTCACCAACAGGGAATTTATTCTTC.

This clone came up a few times. The J gene is TRBJ2-2, the V gene TRBV7-3; possibly TRBD2 for D (5 bases). CDR1 and CDR2 from the germline V gene are SGHTA and FQGTGA. With 3 bases removed from V and 1 base from J, the gap between germline ends came to 9 bases. This CDR3 has 15 residues. The CDR3 sequence is CASSLGGLNTGELFF. The CDR3 DNA is TGTGCCAGCAGCTTGGGCGGGTTGAACACCGGGGAGCTGTTTTTT.

J is TRBJ2-1 and V is TRBV11-2; D call uncertain. There are 12 residues in the CDR3. V was clipped by 5 bases and J by 7 bases, with 9 bases between them. Germline V CDR1 and CDR2: SGHAT, FQNNGV. In DNA, the CDR3 is TGTGCCAGCAGCCCCCTGAGGAATGAGCAGTTCTTC. Its protein is CASSPLRNEQFF.

The V call is TRBV11-2, the J call TRBJ1-3; no clear D. The CDR3 is made up of 14 amino acids. In germline, CDR1 is SGHAT, CDR2 FQNNGV. The V end lost 2 bases, the J end lost 1 base, and 6 bases lay between the germline ends. CDR3 region: CASSLLRSGNTIYF. CDR3 bases: TGTGCCAGCAGCTTACTGCGGTCTGGAAACACCATATATTTT. Using reference TRBV11-2 and TRBJ1-3 for the parts outside the CDR3, the full variable domain is EAGVAQSPRYKIIEKRQSVAFWCNPISGHATLYWYQQILGQGPKLLIQFQNNGVVDDSQLPKDRFSAERLKGVDSTLKIQPAKLEDSAVYLCASSLLRSGNTIYFGEGSWLTVV.

The chain is built from TRBV30 and TRBJ1-5, with TRBD1 as a possible D gene (6 bases). The CDR3 contains 14 residues. Germline CDR1 and CDR2: GTSNPN and SVGIG (reference sequence). Trimming left V 5 bases short and J 9 bases short, with 20 bases between. DNA of the CDR3: TGTGCCTGGGGAGGGGGGGAAAAAACTCGGCCCCAGCATTTT. Translating gives CAWGGGEKTRPQHF.

The J gene is TRBJ2-3, the V gene TRBV5-1; unclear D gene. The CDR3 is 13 residues long. Germline V CDR1 and CDR2: SGHRS, YFSETQ. Trimming shortened V by 0 bases and J by 6 bases, and 8 bases separated the two germline ends. As DNA, the CDR3 is TGCGCCAGCAGCTTGGACTGGTGGGATACGCAGTATTTT. Translated: CASSLDWWDTQYF.

This rearrangement joins TRBV4-1 to TRBJ2-5, with D tentatively TRBD2 (5 bases). The end of the DNA aligns better with TRBJ2-7, so the J call may be wrong. Germline-derived CDR1 and CDR2 are MGHRA and YSYEKL. This CDR3 contains 15 residues. The CDR3 region is CASSQGSGGSYEQYF. CDR3 nucleotide sequence: TGCGCCAGCAGCCAAGGTTCCGGAGGATCCTACGAGCAGTACTTC.